Listed here are 28 T cell receptor beta chains from one sample, sequenced in a study of T cell responses to AZD1222 COVID-19 vaccine (dated by TCRdb to the early 2020s). Library construction relied on the immunoSEQ multiplex PCR assay. TCRdb mirrors the immuneACCESS table, restricted to in-frame sequences. Some clones are absent from its copies; in checked studies, under half trace to an unresolved V gene, and the reason for the others is unknown. Across this sample there are just over 80,000 clones, with approximately 90% seen only once. The top ten clonotypes cover approximately 5.8% of the sample. Read against the paper, the sample's time point label means: baseline before first vaccination. Sample: peripheral blood, taken on day 0 of AZD1222 vaccination. These TCRs come from an adult in good health.

In its sample, this clone was seen once. The V gene is TRBV7-9, the J gene TRBJ1-5; 7 nucleotides line up with TRBD1. Germline values: CDR1 SEHNR, CDR2 FQNEAQ (reference sequence). There are 16 residues in the CDR3. Trimming removed 4 bases from V and 2 bases from J; junction bases left unmatched: 8. The DNA for the CDR3 is TGTGCCAGCAGCTATAGCCCCACAGGGGGCAATCAGCCCCAGCATTTT. Its translation: CASSYSPTGGNQPQHF.

The V gene is TRBV10-3, the J gene TRBJ2-1; D is possibly TRBD1 (6 bases). The CDR3 is 16 residues long. Trimming removed 3 bases from V and 5 bases from J, with 17 bases in between. Germline loops: CDR1 ENHRY, CDR2 SYGVKD. The CDR3 here is CAISDRQGSINNEQFF. The CDR3 DNA follows: TGTGCCATCAGTGACAGGCAGGGGAGTATCAACAATGAGCAGTTCTTC.

The V call is TRBV19, the J call TRBJ1-2; D possibly corresponds to TRBD1 (6 bases). The ends were cut back, 4 bases at V and 3 bases at J, with 9 bases in the middle. Germline V gene data show CDR1 as LNHDA and CDR2 as SQIVND (reference sequence). The CDR3 consists of 13 residues. DNA for the CDR3: TGTGCCAGTAGTACCAGGGGCCACTATGGCTACACCTTC. Protein sequence: CASSTRGHYGYTF.

This rearrangement joins TRBV7-3 to TRBJ2-1; 11 nucleotides line up with TRBD2. This CDR3 spans 15 amino acids. The V gene's germline CDR1 is SGHTA and CDR2 FQGTGA. V lost 5 bases, J lost 7 bases, and 7 bases stayed unmatched. CDR3 protein: CASSPRRTSGNEQFF. CDR3 nucleotide sequence: TGTGCCAGCAGCCCGCGGCGGACTAGCGGGAATGAGCAGTTCTTC.

The chain couples TRBV6-5 to TRBJ1-4; D gene uncertain. The CDR3 contains 13 residues. Trimming left V 5 bases short and J 8 bases short, with 12 bases between. Germline CDR1 and CDR2: MNHEY and SVGAGI. CDR3 sequence: CASSPNIGEKLFF. Here the CDR3 DNA reads TGTGCCAGCAGTCCGAACATAGGGGAAAAACTGTTTTTT.

This clone occurred once. As DNA, the CDR3 is TGTGCCAGCAGCTCGGACAGGTTCGAAGCTTTCTTT. The encoded protein is CASSSDRFEAFF. The V call is TRBV28, the J call TRBJ1-1, with TRBD1 matching over 7 bases. Germline CDR1 is MDHEN and CDR2 is SYDVKM. With 6 bases clipped from V and 8 bases from J, the junction kept 6 bases outside the gene matches. This CDR3 spans 12 amino acids.

The V call is TRBV10-3, the J call TRBJ1-6; 10 bases match TRBD1. CDR1 and CDR2 from the germline V gene are ENHRY and SYGVKD. The CDR3 length is 15 residues. V lost 2 bases, J lost 13 bases, and 8 bases stayed unmatched. The DNA for the CDR3 is TGTGCCATCAGTGAGCGGGACAGGGGAACCCCCCCCCTCCACTTT. Its protein is CAISERDRGTPPLHF.

This clone occurred once. The chain recombines TRBV28 with TRBJ2-5, with 11 bases fitting TRBD1. Germline V gene data show CDR1 as MDHEN and CDR2 as SYDVKM. Trimming at V came to 6 bases and at J to 4 bases, leaving 10 bases not matched to a gene. The CDR3 totals 16 residues. The CDR3 DNA sequence: TGTGCCAGCAGCAACTCGTTGGGGACAGGGGGAGAGACCCAGTACTTC. It is translated as CASSNSLGTGGETQYF.

As DNA, the CDR3 is TGTGCCAGCAGTCTACAGTCTGAAGCTTTCTTT. This translates into CASSLQSEAFF. The chain has TRBV12-3 or TRBV12-4 and TRBJ1-1, with D hard to call. V lost 5 bases and J 6 bases, leaving 7 bases between the germline ends. The CDR3 extends over 11 amino acids.

The J gene is TRBJ1-3, the V gene TRBV30; D uncertain. The CDR3 is 14 residues long. Trimming shortened V by 1 base and J by 0 bases, and 7 bases separated the two germline ends. CDR1 and CDR2 from the germline V gene are GTSNPN and SVGIG (reference sequence). The CDR3 protein is CAWSEWISGNTIYF. Written as DNA, the CDR3 is TGTGCCTGGAGTGAGTGGATCTCTGGAAACACCATATATTTT.

The CDR3 here is CATSGNSPGRNYGYTF. In nucleotides, the CDR3 is TGTGCCACCAGCGGTAATAGCCCGGGACGGAACTATGGCTACACCTTC. The chain combines TRBV15 with TRBJ1-2; D perhaps matches TRBD1 (5 bases). Per the germline V gene, CDR1 is LNHNV and CDR2 is YYDKDF (reference sequence). The V and J ends lost 5 bases and 2 bases respectively, with 18 bases between them. The CDR3 runs 16 residues. Full variable domain (outside the CDR3, taken from reference TRBV15 and TRBJ1-2): DAMVIQNPRYQVTQFGKPVTLSCSQTLNHNVMYWYQQKSSQAPKLLFHYYDKDFNNEADTPDNFQSRRPNTSFCFLDIRSPGLGDTAMYLCATSGNSPGRNYGYTFGSGTRLTVV.

CDR3 sequence (DNA): TGTGCCAGCAGTGAGGGGGGAGTACCCTATGGCTACACCTTC. Translated, it gives CASSEGGVPYGYTF. V and J are TRBV2 and TRBJ1-2; D might be TRBD1 (5 bases). The germline CDR1 and CDR2 sequences are SNHLY and FYNNEI. V lost 3 bases and J lost 4, with 12 bases in between. The CDR3 sequence is 14 residues long.

In its sample, this clone was seen a few times. CDR3 sequence (DNA): TGTGCCGTCTGGGGGATCGGGGGTGGAACTGAAGCTTTCTTT. This codes for CAVWGIGGGTEAFF. V usage is TRBV2 and J usage is TRBJ1-1; D might be TRBD1 (5 bases). Between the trimmed V and J ends, which lost 11 bases and 5 bases, there was a span of 21 bases. The CDR3 runs 14 residues. CDR1 is SNHLY and CDR2 is FYNNEI in the germline V gene. The variable domain in full, completed from reference TRBV2 and TRBJ1-1, reads EPEVTQTPSHQVTQMGQEVILRCVPISNHLYFYWYRQILGQKVEFLVSFYNNEISEKSEIFDDQFSVERPDGSNFTLKIRSTKLEDSAMYFCAVWGIGGGTEAFFGQGTRLTVV.

The chain is built from TRBV19 and TRBJ1-6; 7 bases align to TRBD1. Germline CDR1 LNHDA, CDR2 SQIVND (reference sequence). V dropped 7 bases and J dropped 10; count of bases not matched to a gene: 10. This CDR3 spans 14 amino acids. CDR3 bases: TGTGCCAGTACCCTCACTGGGACAGAGTCACCCCTCCACTTT. It translates to CASTLTGTESPLHF. Together with reference TRBV19 and TRBJ1-6, the CDR3 gives the full variable domain: DGGITQSPKYLFRKEGQNVTLSCEQNLNHDAMYWYRQDPGQGLRLIYYSQIVNDFQKGDIAEGYSVSREKKESFPLTVTSAQKNPTAFYLCASTLTGTESPLHFGNGTRLTVT.

This clone was counted once. CDR3 DNA sequence: TGTGCCAGCAGCCCAATGGAGAACACTGAAGCTTTCTTT. Protein: CASSPMENTEAFF. The chain is built from TRBV27 and TRBJ1-1; D is unresolved. CDR3 length equals 13 residues. Germline V gives CDR1 MNHEY, CDR2 SMNVEV (reference sequence). With 6 bases removed from V and 1 base from J, the gap between germline ends came to 9 bases.

V usage is TRBV9 and J usage is TRBJ2-5; 8 bases are a match to TRBD2. Germline V gene data show CDR1 as SGDLS and CDR2 as YYNGEE. Trimming took 3 bases from V and 2 from J; bases not matched to a gene: 12. The CDR3 has 17 residues. CDR3 nucleotide sequence: TGTGCCAGCAGCGCTTTCCCCGGGGGGGGGCTTCAAGAGACCCAGTACTTC. It specifies CASSAFPGGGLQETQYF.

V gene TRBV7-8 combines with J gene TRBJ2-5; TRBD1 matches 10 bases. This CDR3 is 15 amino acids long. Germline V gene sequence: CDR1 SGHVS, CDR2 FQNEAQ. The V and J ends lost 5 bases and 4 bases, in that order; junction bases with no gene match: 7. DNA for the CDR3: TGTGCCAGCAGCCACCGGGACAGGGGCGTAGAGACCCAGTACTTC. Translating gives CASSHRDRGVETQYF.

The chain employs TRBV7-3 and TRBJ1-6; the match to TRBD1 covers 8 bases. The CDR3 is made up of 17 amino acids. V was pared by 5 bases and J by 1 base, with 7 bases of the junction left unmatched. Germline assignment: CDR1 SGHTA and CDR2 FQGTGA. CDR3 coding DNA: TGTGCCAGCAGCCGGACAGGGTCTATTTCCTATAATTCACCCCTCCACTTT. It encodes CASSRTGSISYNSPLHF.

V is TRBV9 and J is TRBJ2-3; 10 bases map to TRBD2. The CDR3 loop spans 15 amino acids. Germline lookup yields CDR1 SGDLS and CDR2 YYNGEE. Germline trimming cut 3 bases from V and 4 bases from J; bases unmatched to any gene: 5. CDR3 nucleotide sequence: TGTGCCAGCAGCGCTGCCGGACTAGCGGCAGATACGCAGTATTTT. This gives the protein CASSAAGLAADTQYF.

The chain recombines TRBV6-5 with TRBJ1-2, with D unclear. With 5 bases removed from V and 0 bases from J, the gap between germline ends came to 10 bases. The CDR3 contains 14 residues. Per the germline V gene, CDR1 is MNHEY and CDR2 is SVGAGI. The CDR3 DNA follows: TGTGCCAGCAGTCCCGACAAGACTAACTATGGCTACACCTTC. This translates into CASSPDKTNYGYTF.

CDR3 nucleotides: TGTGCCAGCAGCTCGGGCGACACATCAGGGGTATATATGAACACTGAAGCTTTCTTT. It translates to CASSSGDTSGVYMNTEAFF. The chain combines TRBV11-2 with TRBJ1-1; possible D gene TRBD1, 6 bases. The CDR3 consists of 19 residues. Germline V CDR1 and CDR2: SGHAT, FQNNGV. Trimming shortened V by 4 bases and J by 0 bases, and 24 bases separated the two germline ends.

As regards this clone: Additional DNA sequences in this sample encode the identical CDR3. This chain uses TRBV7-2 with TRBJ1-2, with D uncertain. The V and J ends lost 1 base and 8 bases respectively, with 11 bases between them. Germline V gene data show CDR1 as SGHTA and CDR2 as FQGNSA. The CDR3 has 13 amino acids. CDR3 DNA sequence: TGTGCCAGCAGCTTAGGTACGAGCGGCGGCTACACCTTC. This codes for CASSLGTSGGYTF.

This chain uses TRBV7-9 with TRBJ2-1, with D unclear. The CDR3 runs to 12 residues. Trimming took 6 bases from V and 3 from J, leaving 6 bases between them. The germline CDR1 and CDR2 sequences are SEHNR and FQNEAQ (reference sequence). This CDR3 reads CASSHVYNEQFF. The CDR3 DNA sequence: TGTGCCAGCAGTCATGTCTACAATGAGCAGTTCTTC.

V is TRBV27 and J is TRBJ1-5; D remains ambiguous. CDR1 is MNHEY and CDR2 is SMNVEV in the germline V gene (reference sequence). This CDR3 comprises 13 residues. The ends were cut back, 4 bases at V and 5 bases at J, with 9 bases in the middle. CDR3 in amino acids: CASSWIRDQPQHF. The CDR3 DNA is TGTGCCAGCAGTTGGATCAGAGATCAGCCCCAGCATTTT.

This clone was observed a single time. This chain connects TRBV24-1 to TRBJ1-1; 9 bases are a match to TRBD1. Losses at the gene ends were 7 bases for V and 1 base for J; bases not matched to a gene: 9. Germline CDR1 is KGHDR and CDR2 is SFDVKD. This CDR3 contains 16 residues. The CDR3: CATRGTGTGKNTEAFF. CDR3 coding DNA: TGTGCCACCAGGGGAACCGGGACAGGGAAGAACACTGAAGCTTTCTTT.

The chain recombines TRBV5-8 with TRBJ2-5, with D maybe TRBD1 (5 bases). V shed 4 bases and J shed 3 bases, with 16 bases lying between them. Germline V lookup: CDR1 SGHTS, CDR2 YDEGEE. This CDR3 is 15 amino acids long. The DNA of the CDR3 is TGTGCCAGCAGCCTCCGGCGGACACAAAAAGAGACCCAGTACTTC. Its translation: CASSLRRTQKETQYF.

The rearrangement uses TRBV15 and TRBJ1-4; D is uncertain. The CDR3 has 13 amino acids. V was clipped by 9 bases and J by 7 bases, with 15 bases between them. Germline loops: CDR1 LNHNV, CDR2 YYDKDF (reference sequence). For the CDR3, the DNA is TGTGCCACACAAAGGGCTCCTGGTGAAAAACTGTTTTTT. The encoded protein is CATQRAPGEKLFF.

V and J are TRBV6-4 and TRBJ1-4; 7 positions match TRBD1. The CDR3 totals 13 residues. Germline V lookup: CDR1 MRHNA, CDR2 SNTAGT. J gave up 6 bases and V 5 bases, and 3 bases lay outside the gene matches. The CDR3 here is CASSRQGYEKLFF. CDR3 sequence (DNA): TGTGCCAGCAGTAGACAGGGATATGAAAAACTGTTTTTT.